The subject of this entry is one TCR beta chain. Its antigen is still unknown. This CDR3 has 12 amino acids. The sample originates from a study of CD4 T cells in relation to SARS-CoV-2 and coronaviruses. Study-wide background: TCR beta CDR3s were sequenced after approximately 11-day antigen culture of PBMCs.

Before the COVID-19 pandemic, during about 2011-2019, CD4+ T cells were taken from unexposed donors. The cells were cultured for roughly 11 days before CD4+ T cells were isolated. This table comes from immunoSEQ multiplex PCR, and its TCRdb copy is limited to in-frame clones, with some not included. This table holds about 12,000 clones, about 78% found once. The sample was CD4+ T cells from PBMCs, cultured in vitro. The chain links TRBV21-1 to TRBJ2-5. TRBV21-1 is shown as a pseudogene. This receptor was obtained from a human donor in good health. CDR3 nucleotides: TGTGCCAGGTCGGGGCCCCAAGAGACCCAGTACTTC. Translating it yields CARSGPQETQYF.